Listed below are T cell receptor beta chains from one sample, sequenced in a study of blood T cell repertoires in COVID-19. Using immunoSEQ multiplex PCR, the repertoire was profiled, and TCRdb retains in-frame clones only, with some absent. The sample shows 310,000 or so clones, nearly 90% of them seen only once. The sample taken for sequencing was PBMCs or T cells enriched from blood (not recorded which). Receptors originate from a woman aged 30 to 39 who had recovered from COVID-19. Each CDR3 is given with its conserved first and last residue. Fields, in order: D gene, J gene, clone size, V gene, CDR3 DNA, CDR3 protein. A D gene is named only where the DNA matches it firmly. A row's size may be missing; if present it is once, few, many or a size class.

>TRBD2|TRBJ2-7|-|TRBV7-2
TGTGCCAGCAGCTTCTTGAGCGGGGCCCCCCACGAGCAGTACTTC
CASSFLSGAPHEQYF
>-|TRBJ1-3|few|TRBV12-3/TRBV12-4
TGTGCCAGCGAGACAGACTCTGGAAACACCATATATTTT
CASETDSGNTIYF
>-|TRBJ1-3|-|TRBV21-1
TGTGCCAGCAGCCAAGATAAACACAGGGGAACGGACTCTGGAAACACCATATATTTT
CASSQDKHRGTDSGNTIYF
>TRBD1|TRBJ1-2|few|TRBV28
TGTGCCAGCAGTCTTGCTTCCGGGACAGTCTATGGCTACACCTTC
CASSLASGTVYGYTF
>TRBD1|TRBJ1-2|-|TRBV29-1
TGCAGCGTTGAAGATATCTTAGGGACAGGGTACTATGGCTACACCTTC
CSVEDILGTGYYGYTF
>-|TRBJ1-3|-|TRBV4-2
TGTGCCAGCAGCCAAGAAGGAGGGATCGGAAACACCATATATTTT
CASSQEGGIGNTIYF
>TRBD1|TRBJ2-1|-|TRBV2
TGTGCCACCTCGGGACAGGGCTACAATGAGCAGTTCTTC
CATSGQGYNEQFF
>-|TRBJ1-2|-|TRBV27
TGTGCCAGCAGCCCAGGACAGCCCCGTTCCTATGGCTACACCTTC
CASSPGQPRSYGYTF
>-|TRBJ1-1|-|TRBV27
TGTGCCAGCAGTTTACGTCCGGGAATCACTGAAGCTTTCTTT
CASSLRPGITEAFF
>-|TRBJ1-4|-|TRBV19
TGTGCCAGTAGTAGTCGACAGGTTGAAAAACTGTTTTTT
CASSSRQVEKLFF
>-|TRBJ1-6|-|TRBV27
TGTGCCAGCAGGCGACAGGCCGATAATTCACCCCTCCACTTT
CASRRQADNSPLHF
>TRBD1|TRBJ1-1|-|TRBV13
TGTGCCAGCAGCTTAGTCCCCTTCCCGGGACAGGGGGAGGGGAACACTGAAGCTTTCTTT
CASSLVPFPGQGEGNTEAFF
>-|TRBJ2-3|-|TRBV5-4
TGTGCCAGCAGGCGGTTGGGAGGCACAGATACGCAGTATTTT
CASRRLGGTDTQYF
>-|TRBJ1-5|once|TRBV2
TGTGCCAGCAGGAGAACAGGGAGTAGCAATCAGCCCCAGCATTTT
CASRRTGSSNQPQHF
>TRBD1|TRBJ1-5|-|TRBV5-6
TGTGCCAGCAGCCCCTATGTGACAGGGGCCAATCAGCCCCAGCATTTT
CASSPYVTGANQPQHF
>-|TRBJ1-1|-|TRBV19
TGTGCCAGTTCGACAGGAATGAACACTGAAGCTTTCTTT
CASSTGMNTEAFF
>TRBD1|TRBJ1-6|-|TRBV7-2
TGTGCCAGCAGCTTACGGACAGGGGGGAATTCACCCCTCCACTTT
CASSLRTGGNSPLHF
>TRBD1|TRBJ2-7|-|TRBV9
TGTGCCAGCAGCGTAGCTCCGGGACAGGGGGATCGGGAGCAGTACTTC
CASSVAPGQGDREQYF
>-|TRBJ1-1|few|TRBV19
TGTGCCAGTAGTAGGTGGAGAACGAACACTGAAGCTTTCTTT
CASSRWRTNTEAFF
>TRBD1|TRBJ1-2|-|TRBV7-3
TGTGCCAGCAGCCCCAGGACAGGCGGAGGCTACACCTTC
CASSPRTGGGYTF
>-|TRBJ2-5|-|TRBV7-9
TGTGCCAGCAGATCCCGACAGCATGAGATAGAGACCCAGTACTTC
CASRSRQHEIETQYF
>-|TRBJ2-7|-|TRBV11-2
TGTGCCAGCAGCTTAGGATTTGGCCTTAGGGCGGAGGGGGAGCAGTACTTC
CASSLGFGLRAEGEQYF
>TRBD1|TRBJ2-2|few|TRBV13
TGTGCCAGCAGCTCACAGGGGGCTAAGGTGGGCACCGGGGAGCTGTTTTTT
CASSSQGAKVGTGELFF
>-|TRBJ1-5|-|TRBV19
TGTGCCAGTAGTATTGAACAGGGTAGGAATCAGCCCCAGCATTTT
CASSIEQGRNQPQHF
>TRBD1|TRBJ2-7|-|TRBV5-8
TGTGCCAGCAGCTTGTCCGGGACAGCAACCTACGAGCAGTACTTC
CASSLSGTATYEQYF
>-|TRBJ1-5|-|TRBV5-6
TGTGCCAGCAGCTTGGGGTCAGGGGCCAATCAGCCCCAGCATTTT
CASSLGSGANQPQHF
>-|TRBJ1-1|-|TRBV7-2
TGTGCCAGCAGCTTACGGGGGGCTAAAGGGGCTTTCTTT
CASSLRGAKGAFF
>-|TRBJ2-2|-|TRBV5-1
TGCGCCAGCAGCACTGGAGTTAGGGGTGGCGGGGAGCTGTTTTTT
CASSTGVRGGGELFF
>TRBD1|TRBJ1-6|-|TRBV30
TGTGCCTGGAGATCGACAGGGGGGTTTTCACCCCTCCACTTT
CAWRSTGGFSPLHF
>-|TRBJ1-5|-|TRBV21-1
TGTGCCAGCAGCAAAGCACGAGACAGAACTAATAGCAATCAGCCCCAGCATTTT
CASSKARDRTNSNQPQHF
>TRBD1|TRBJ1-3|few|TRBV6-5
TGTGCCAGCAGTTACACGGCAGGGGGAACTGGAAACACCATATATTTT
CASSYTAGGTGNTIYF
>TRBD1|TRBJ1-6|-|TRBV5-5
TGTGCCAGCAGCTTCCCGGGACAGAGCTCCTATAATTCACCCCTCCACTTT
CASSFPGQSSYNSPLHF
>-|TRBJ1-1|-|TRBV6-5
TGTGCCAGCAGCCCCGGGGCCGGGGGCACTGAAGCTTTCTTT
CASSPGAGGTEAFF